The rows below give T cell receptor beta chains drawn from one sample of a study of T-cell memory formation after mild COVID-19. TCRdb reanalysed the 5' RACE reads using MiXCR and keeps one entry per CDR3 protein. This table holds about 470,000 distinct CDR3 sequences, roughly 25% found once. Sequences were obtained from PBMCs or a T cell subset sorted from them (not recorded which). These receptors were collected from an adult woman who had mild COVID-19 (a few samples of this study predate the infection). Cell type and time point are not known. The CDR3 runs from the conserved cysteine through the conserved F or W. The D gene is left open where the match is weak. Size tells how often a clone was seen (once, few, many) or the class of an expanded clone, and some rows leave it out.

j_gene: TRBJ2-3; d_gene: .; v_gene: TRBV24-1; abundance: many; CDR3aa: CATSVADTQYF; CDR3nt: TGTGCCACCAGTGTTGCAGATACGCAGTATTTT
j_gene: TRBJ2-5; d_gene: TRBD2; v_gene: TRBV20-1; abundance: .; CDR3aa: CSASRWAGEGETQYF; CDR3nt: TGCAGTGCTAGCCGGTGGGCGGGAGAGGGAGAGACCCAGTACTTC
j_gene: TRBJ2-7; d_gene: TRBD1; v_gene: TRBV18; abundance: .; CDR3aa: CASSRDSGAYEQYF; CDR3nt: TGTGCCAGCTCGAGGGACAGTGGAGCCTACGAGCAGTACTTC
j_gene: TRBJ1-5; d_gene: .; v_gene: TRBV6-5; abundance: .; CDR3aa: CASSSTGNSNQPQHF; CDR3nt: TGTGCCAGCAGTTCGACGGGAAATAGCAATCAGCCCCAGCATTTT
j_gene: TRBJ2-7; d_gene: TRBD1; v_gene: TRBV7-9; abundance: few; CDR3aa: CASSTTGVEQYF; CDR3nt: TGTGCCAGCAGCACGACAGGGGTCGAGCAGTACTTC
j_gene: TRBJ2-1; d_gene: TRBD2; v_gene: TRBV7-9; abundance: .; CDR3aa: CASSPSGLTAYNEQFF; CDR3nt: TGTGCCAGCAGCCCTAGCGGGTTGACGGCTTACAATGAGCAGTTCTTC
j_gene: TRBJ2-1; d_gene: TRBD2; v_gene: TRBV20-1; abundance: .; CDR3aa: CSARAPGLGPESSYNEQFF; CDR3nt: TGCAGTGCTAGAGCCCCGGGACTAGGCCCGGAAAGCTCCTACAATGAGCAGTTCTTC
j_gene: TRBJ1-5; d_gene: .; v_gene: TRBV20-1; abundance: .; CDR3aa: CSARAPPTKRGNQPQHF; CDR3nt: TGCAGTGCTAGAGCCCCTCCCACAAAGAGGGGCAATCAGCCCCAGCATTTT
j_gene: TRBJ2-7; d_gene: TRBD2; v_gene: TRBV6-5; abundance: few; CDR3aa: CASSSPLVAGYEQYF; CDR3nt: TGTGCCAGCAGTTCCCCATTGGTAGCGGGCTACGAGCAGTACTTC
j_gene: TRBJ2-1; d_gene: TRBD2; v_gene: TRBV7-8; abundance: few; CDR3aa: CASRRKPGLAGDNEQFF; CDR3nt: TGTGCCAGCAGACGAAAACCGGGACTAGCGGGAGACAATGAGCAGTTCTTC
j_gene: TRBJ2-2; d_gene: .; v_gene: TRBV7-8; abundance: .; CDR3aa: CASSLGGYSLTGELFF; CDR3nt: TGTGCCAGCAGCTTAGGAGGGTACAGCCTCACCGGGGAGCTGTTTTTT
j_gene: TRBJ2-1; d_gene: TRBD2; v_gene: TRBV5-1; abundance: once; CDR3aa: CASSLAGTSGTYNEQFF; CDR3nt: TGCGCCAGCAGCTTGGCCGGGACTAGCGGGACCTACAATGAGCAGTTCTTC
j_gene: TRBJ2-3; d_gene: .; v_gene: TRBV30; abundance: few; CDR3aa: CAWSGGPTDTQYF; CDR3nt: TGTGCCTGGAGTGGGGGCCCCACAGATACGCAGTATTTT
j_gene: TRBJ1-2; d_gene: .; v_gene: TRBV12-3/TRBV12-4; abundance: few; CDR3aa: CASSRDGGLGYGYTF; CDR3nt: TGTGCCAGCAGTCGGGATGGGGGGCTGGGCTATGGCTACACCTTC
j_gene: TRBJ1-2; d_gene: .; v_gene: TRBV12-3/TRBV12-4; abundance: .; CDR3aa: CASSLSGEGSYGYTF; CDR3nt: TGTGCCAGCAGTTTAAGTGGGGAAGGGAGCTATGGCTACACCTTC
j_gene: TRBJ2-5; d_gene: TRBD1; v_gene: TRBV2; abundance: .; CDR3aa: CASSGPTGPQETQYF; CDR3nt: TGTGCCAGCAGTGGTCCGACAGGGCCCCAAGAGACCCAGTACTTC
j_gene: TRBJ2-6; d_gene: .; v_gene: TRBV7-3; abundance: few; CDR3aa: CASSSTTEHTFAGANVLTF; CDR3nt: TGTGCCAGCAGCTCGACGACAGAGCATACCTTCGCTGGGGCCAACGTCCTGACTTTC
j_gene: TRBJ2-1; d_gene: .; v_gene: TRBV27; abundance: .; CDR3aa: CATGPTTAGFGEQFF; CDR3nt: TGTGCCACCGGACCCACCACCGCAGGTTTTGGTGAGCAGTTCTTC
j_gene: TRBJ2-7; d_gene: .; v_gene: TRBV6-1; abundance: .; CDR3aa: CASSDLTGQYF; CDR3nt: TGTGCCAGCAGTGACCTAACCGGGCAGTACTTC
j_gene: TRBJ2-2; d_gene: .; v_gene: TRBV24-1; abundance: few; CDR3aa: CATSDIDRPTGELFF; CDR3nt: TGTGCCACCAGTGATATTGATAGGCCCACCGGGGAGCTGTTTTTT
j_gene: TRBJ1-6; d_gene: .; v_gene: TRBV7-9; abundance: .; CDR3aa: CASSLPLGASSSYNSPLHF; CDR3nt: TGTGCCAGCAGCTTACCTCTTGGGGCGTCGAGCTCCTATAATTCACCCCTCCACTTT
j_gene: TRBJ2-3; d_gene: TRBD1; v_gene: TRBV28; abundance: .; CDR3aa: CASKIGGRADTQYF; CDR3nt: TGTGCCAGCAAAATAGGGGGCCGGGCAGATACGCAGTATTTT
j_gene: TRBJ2-7; d_gene: .; v_gene: TRBV12-3/TRBV12-4; abundance: .; CDR3aa: CASSLGIPHEQYF; CDR3nt: TGTGCCAGCAGTTTGGGTATACCCCACGAGCAGTACTTC
j_gene: TRBJ2-7; d_gene: .; v_gene: TRBV20-1; abundance: .; CDR3aa: CSARGQGFSYEQYF; CDR3nt: TGCAGTGCTAGAGGGCAGGGTTTCTCCTACGAGCAGTACTTC
j_gene: TRBJ2-5; d_gene: .; v_gene: TRBV7-8; abundance: few; CDR3aa: CASSPAGVRETQYF; CDR3nt: TGTGCCAGCAGTCCGGCAGGGGTTCGCGAGACCCAGTACTTC
j_gene: TRBJ1-2; d_gene: .; v_gene: TRBV19; abundance: .; CDR3aa: CASRAADYGYTF; CDR3nt: TGTGCCAGTAGGGCCGCGGACTATGGCTACACCTTC
j_gene: TRBJ2-1; d_gene: .; v_gene: TRBV7-2; abundance: many; CDR3aa: CASSLAYNEQFF; CDR3nt: TGCGCCAGCAGCTTGGCTTACAATGAGCAGTTCTTC
j_gene: TRBJ1-5; d_gene: .; v_gene: TRBV19; abundance: few; CDR3aa: CASSIGLLSNQPQHF; CDR3nt: TGTGCCAGTAGTATTGGGCTCCTTAGCAATCAGCCCCAGCATTTT
j_gene: TRBJ2-1; d_gene: TRBD2; v_gene: TRBV6-4; abundance: few; CDR3aa: CASSDGTSPFNEQFF; CDR3nt: TGTGCCAGCAGTGACGGGACTAGCCCTTTCAATGAGCAGTTCTTC
j_gene: TRBJ2-3; d_gene: .; v_gene: TRBV18; abundance: few; CDR3aa: CASSPGRLSTDTQYF; CDR3nt: TGTGCCAGCTCACCGGGCAGACTGAGCACAGATACGCAGTATTTT
j_gene: TRBJ2-3; d_gene: .; v_gene: TRBV20-1; abundance: many; CDR3aa: CSATGAARTDTQYF; CDR3nt: TGCAGTGCCACGGGAGCGGCTCGCACAGATACGCAGTATTTT
j_gene: TRBJ2-2; d_gene: .; v_gene: TRBV19; abundance: .; CDR3aa: CASTPSAGELFF; CDR3nt: TGTGCCAGTACCCCGTCGGCCGGGGAGCTGTTTTTT
j_gene: TRBJ1-2; d_gene: TRBD1; v_gene: TRBV5-6; abundance: .; CDR3aa: CASSSVTGDESGYTF; CDR3nt: TGTGCCAGCAGCTCAGTGACAGGGGATGAGAGTGGCTACACCTTC
j_gene: TRBJ2-5; d_gene: .; v_gene: TRBV25-1; abundance: many; CDR3aa: CASSPVGPHSGTQYF; CDR3nt: TGTGCCAGCAGCCCAGTCGGCCCCCATAGTGGGACCCAGTACTTC
j_gene: TRBJ2-5; d_gene: .; v_gene: TRBV7-3; abundance: .; CDR3aa: CASSLWVRMGETQYF; CDR3nt: TGTGCCAGCAGCTTATGGGTTCGGATGGGGGAGACCCAGTACTTC
j_gene: TRBJ1-4; d_gene: .; v_gene: TRBV7-8; abundance: .; CDR3aa: CASSLAAGGEKLFF; CDR3nt: TGTGCCAGCAGCTTAGCGGCAGGTGGTGAAAAACTGTTTTTT
j_gene: TRBJ2-1; d_gene: TRBD2; v_gene: TRBV6-5; abundance: .; CDR3aa: CASRPRLAGNNEQFF; CDR3nt: TGTGCCAGCAGACCCCGACTAGCGGGCAACAATGAGCAGTTCTTC
j_gene: TRBJ2-3; d_gene: .; v_gene: TRBV10-3; abundance: .; CDR3aa: CAISDFRGDTQYF; CDR3nt: TGTGCCATCAGTGATTTTAGGGGAGATACGCAGTATTTT
j_gene: TRBJ2-7; d_gene: TRBD1; v_gene: TRBV7-9; abundance: .; CDR3aa: CASSLNGQGGSYEQYF; CDR3nt: TGTGCCAGCAGCCTCAACGGACAGGGGGGTTCCTACGAGCAGTACTTC
j_gene: TRBJ2-5; d_gene: .; v_gene: TRBV24-1; abundance: .; CDR3aa: CATSDGGNLGETQYF; CDR3nt: TGTGCCACCAGTGATGGCGGAAACCTGGGGGAGACCCAGTACTTC
j_gene: TRBJ2-5; d_gene: .; v_gene: TRBV2; abundance: .; CDR3aa: CATFLTSRETQYF; CDR3nt: TGTGCCACCTTCCTGACTAGTCGGGAGACCCAGTACTTC
j_gene: TRBJ1-5; d_gene: .; v_gene: TRBV24-1; abundance: few; CDR3aa: CATSELPRGREANQPQHF; CDR3nt: TGTGCCACCAGTGAGCTTCCGCGGGGCCGGGAGGCCAATCAGCCCCAGCATTTT
j_gene: TRBJ2-7; d_gene: TRBD1; v_gene: TRBV4-1; abundance: once; CDR3aa: CASSQEPGGTYEQYF; CDR3nt: TGCGCCAGCAGCCAAGAACCAGGGGGCACCTACGAGCAGTACTTC
j_gene: TRBJ1-5; d_gene: .; v_gene: TRBV20-1; abundance: .; CDR3aa: CSARMVSGTNQPQHF; CDR3nt: TGCAGTGCTAGGATGGTTTCAGGGACCAATCAGCCCCAGCATTTT
j_gene: TRBJ2-3; d_gene: .; v_gene: TRBV20-1; abundance: few; CDR3aa: CSAKPGEGTDTQYF; CDR3nt: TGCAGTGCTAAGCCGGGAGAAGGCACAGATACGCAGTATTTT
j_gene: TRBJ2-1; d_gene: TRBD1; v_gene: TRBV5-1; abundance: few; CDR3aa: CASAGGSYNEQFF; CDR3nt: TGCGCCAGCGCAGGGGGCTCCTACAATGAGCAGTTCTTC
j_gene: TRBJ2-3; d_gene: TRBD2; v_gene: TRBV12-3/TRBV12-4; abundance: few; CDR3aa: CASSLERLAGGGDTQYF; CDR3nt: TGTGCCAGCAGTTTAGAGCGACTAGCGGGGGGTGGGGATACGCAGTATTTT
j_gene: TRBJ2-5; d_gene: TRBD1; v_gene: TRBV20-1; abundance: .; CDR3aa: CSARGTGEGVKTQYF; CDR3nt: TGCAGTGCTAGAGGGACAGGGGAAGGTGTGAAGACCCAGTACTTC
j_gene: TRBJ1-3; d_gene: TRBD1; v_gene: TRBV12-3/TRBV12-4; abundance: .; CDR3aa: CASSLDRGPGNTIYF; CDR3nt: TGTGCCAGCAGTCTCGACAGGGGACCTGGAAACACCATATATTTT
j_gene: TRBJ2-3; d_gene: .; v_gene: TRBV18; abundance: .; CDR3aa: CASSPGGQDTQYF; CDR3nt: TGTGCCAGCTCACCGGGGGGCCAGGATACGCAGTATTTT